This T cell receptor (beta chain) was recovered during a study of CD8 T cells in ankylosing spondylitis. Findings and limits, study-wide: Relatively rare in peripheral blood, disease-linked clones were also CD8+. Characteristic of ankylosing spondylitis blood, it appeared, was a TCR beta motif comprising fewer than 10 highly homologous variants. Previous work reported some of these motif variants in the synovial fluid and blood of reactive arthritis. Reportedly, matched ankylosing spondylitis synovial fluid was significantly enriched for disease-linked clones.

Quantitative 5'-RACE was performed with molecular barcodes, and it yielded the TCR beta libraries. TCRdb processed the 5' RACE reads anew with MiXCR; each CDR3 protein has one entry. The sample holds 750,000 to 850,000 distinct CDR3 sequences; 12% are singletons and the top ten take 0.45% to 0.6%. Unmatched junction bases numbered 5, after V lost 11 bases and J lost 0 bases. CDR1 ENHRY and CDR2 SYGVKD come from the germline V gene. The CDR3 consists of 13 residues. Turning to this clonotype: Its target is not known.

The rearrangement links TRBV10-3 to TRBJ1-1; 8 nucleotides line up with TRBD1. Sequencing used blood, either unsorted or a sorted T cell fraction (not recorded which). This receptor was obtained from a male donor with ankylosing spondylitis. CDR3 residues: CAVKGQVNTEAFF. The CDR3, as DNA: TGTGCCGTAAAGGGACAGGTGAACACTGAAGCTTTCTTT.